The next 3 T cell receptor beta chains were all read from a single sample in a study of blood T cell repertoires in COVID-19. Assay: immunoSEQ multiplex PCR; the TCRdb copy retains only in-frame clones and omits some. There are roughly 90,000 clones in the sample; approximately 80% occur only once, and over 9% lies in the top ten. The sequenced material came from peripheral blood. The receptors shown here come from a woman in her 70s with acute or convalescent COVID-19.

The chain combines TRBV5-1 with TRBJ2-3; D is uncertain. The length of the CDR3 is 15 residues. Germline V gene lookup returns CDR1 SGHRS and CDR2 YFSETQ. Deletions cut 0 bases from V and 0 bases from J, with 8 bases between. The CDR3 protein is CASSLGRYSTDTQYF. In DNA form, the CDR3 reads TGCGCCAGCAGCTTGGGCAGGTATAGCACAGATACGCAGTATTTT.

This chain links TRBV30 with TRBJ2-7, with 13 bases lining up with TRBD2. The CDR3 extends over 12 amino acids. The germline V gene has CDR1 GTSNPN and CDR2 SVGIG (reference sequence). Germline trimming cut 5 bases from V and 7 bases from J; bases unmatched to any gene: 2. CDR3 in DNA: TGTGCCTGGGGACTAGCGGGAGAAGAGCAGTACTTC. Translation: CAWGLAGEEQYF.

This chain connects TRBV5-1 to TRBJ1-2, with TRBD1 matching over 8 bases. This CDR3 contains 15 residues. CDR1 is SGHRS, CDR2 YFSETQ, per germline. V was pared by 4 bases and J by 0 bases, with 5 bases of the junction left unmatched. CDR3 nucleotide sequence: TGCGCCAGCAGCAGGGGACAGGATCCTAACTATGGCTACACCTTC. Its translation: CASSRGQDPNYGYTF.